A selection of T cell receptor beta chains follows, all from one sample in a study of blood T cell repertoires in COVID-19. Method: immunoSEQ multiplex PCR; TCRdb's copy keeps in-frame clones and lacks some. Of 150,000 or so clones detected, 86% appear once; the ten largest clones hold approximately 7%. The material sequenced was peripheral blood. All receptors come from a man in his forties or fifties with active or convalescent COVID-19. Both conserved end residues are part of each CDR3. D genes are given only for firm matches. A clone size is listed for some rows: how often the clone was seen (once, few, many), or a class if it is expanded.

.	TRBD2	TRBV30	TRBJ2-5	TGTGCCTGGAGCCAAGGACTAGCGGGGATCCAAGAGACCCAGTACTTC	CAWSQGLAGIQETQYF
.	TRBD2	TRBV9	TRBJ2-7	TGTGCCAGCAGCCCGGGACTAGCTGCATCCTACGAGCAGTACTTC	CASSPGLAASYEQYF
.	.	TRBV7-9	TRBJ1-5	TGTGCCAGCAGCTTGCTAAGACAGCCCCAGCATTTT	CASSLLRQPQHF
few	.	TRBV6-5	TRBJ1-6	TGTGCCAGCAGTTACTCGGGGGGGGCCGATTCACCCCTCCACTTT	CASSYSGGADSPLHF
few	.	TRBV21-1	TRBJ2-1	TGTGCCAGCAGCAAAGTGGCTAGCGACTCCTACAATGAGCAGTTCTTC	CASSKVASDSYNEQFF
.	.	TRBV19	TRBJ1-4	TGTGCCAGTAGTAACGAGATAGCTAATGAAAAACTGTTTTTT	CASSNEIANEKLFF
.	.	TRBV27	TRBJ1-4	TGTGCCAGCAGTTTAGGGAGGGGTAGAGATGAAAAACTGTTTTTT	CASSLGRGRDEKLFF
.	TRBD1	TRBV6-5	TRBJ1-3	TGTGCCAGCAGTCGCCTCAGGGGGAACACCATATATTTT	CASSRLRGNTIYF
.	TRBD1	TRBV5-4	TRBJ1-1	TGTGCCAGCAGCGGGTGGACAGGGGGCACTGAAGCTTTCTTT	CASSGWTGGTEAFF
.	TRBD2	TRBV2	TRBJ2-3	TGTGCCAGCAGGGAGGCGGGAGGTGGAGATACGCAGTATTTT	CASREAGGGDTQYF
once	.	TRBV19	TRBJ2-1	TGTGCCAGTAGTCCTCCCCCGTACAATGAGCAGTTCTTC	CASSPPPYNEQFF
.	TRBD2	TRBV27	TRBJ2-2	TGTGCCAGCAGTTCGATTAAGACTAGCGGGAGTCCCCCCGGGGAGCTGTTTTTT	CASSSIKTSGSPPGELFF
.	.	TRBV15	TRBJ2-2	TGTGCCACCAGCAGAGACGCGGTTAGTGGCACCGGGGAGCTGTTTTTT	CATSRDAVSGTGELFF
.	.	TRBV27	TRBJ2-3	TGTGCCAGCAGTACACTAGCATCCACGCAGTATTTT	CASSTLASTQYF
few	.	TRBV19	TRBJ1-5	TGTGCCAGCCGGGATCTGGACAATCAGCCCCAGCATTTT	CASRDLDNQPQHF
.	TRBD1	TRBV25-1	TRBJ1-4	TGTGCCAGCAGGGACAGGGGGAACACTAATGAAAAACTGTTTTTT	CASRDRGNTNEKLFF
.	TRBD1	TRBV19	TRBJ1-1	TGTGCCAGTAGGACGACAGGGATTAACACTGAAGCTTTCTTT	CASRTTGINTEAFF
.	TRBD1	TRBV6-5	TRBJ1-6	TGTGCCAGCAGCTGGGACAGCCCTACTTCACCCCTCCACTTT	CASSWDSPTSPLHF
.	.	TRBV16	TRBJ1-1	TGTGCCAGCAGCCAATCAGCGACAGGACTAGCTTTCTTT	CASSQSATGLAFF
.	TRBD2	TRBV7-9	TRBJ2-3	TGTGCCAGCAGCCCCCTAGCGGGGGGGAGCACAGATACGCAGTATTTT	CASSPLAGGSTDTQYF
.	.	TRBV7-3	TRBJ2-2	TGTGCCAGCACGGAGGGGGCGGGCACCGGGGAGCTGTTTTTT	CASTEGAGTGELFF
.	TRBD2	TRBV7-3	TRBJ2-3	TGTGCCAGCAGCTCGAGAAGCGGGAGAGGCACAGATACGCAGTATTTT	CASSSRSGRGTDTQYF
.	.	TRBV5-1	TRBJ2-7	TGCGCCAGCAGCCCGGGACTCAGCTACGAGCAGTACTTC	CASSPGLSYEQYF
.	.	TRBV6-5	TRBJ2-7	TGTGCCAGCACCCCCGACACCAGATACGAGCAGTACTTC	CASTPDTRYEQYF
few	.	TRBV28	TRBJ1-6	TGTGCCAGCAGTGTACGACATTTTTCACCCCTCCACTTT	CASSVRHFSPLHF
.	.	TRBV7-2	TRBJ1-3	TGTGCCAGCAGAGCCTATTCGACAGACTCTTGGGCCATATATTTT	CASRAYSTDSWAIYF
.	TRBD2	TRBV7-2	TRBJ2-7	TGTGCCAGCAGCCCCCGGGGACTAGCGAGCTCCTACGAGCAGTACTTC	CASSPRGLASSYEQYF
.	.	TRBV9	TRBJ2-1	TGTGCCAGCAGCGTAGAGGTCGCGGGCAATGAGCAGTTCTTC	CASSVEVAGNEQFF
once	TRBD1	TRBV27	TRBJ1-5	TGTGCCAGCAGTCCCTCCCGGGACAGTCACAATCAGCCCCAGCATTTT	CASSPSRDSHNQPQHF
.	TRBD1	TRBV24-1	TRBJ2-3	TGTGCCACCAGTGACACAGGGGAGAGCACAGATACGCAGTATTTT	CATSDTGESTDTQYF
.	TRBD2	TRBV7-9	TRBJ2-7	TGTGCCAGCAGCTTAGGACTCGGACTAGCGGGAGACGAGCAGTACTTC	CASSLGLGLAGDEQYF
.	.	TRBV21-1	TRBJ2-7	TGTGCCAGCAGCAAAGGAGTGGGAGGGCCGGTTTTTGAGCAGTACTTC	CASSKGVGGPVFEQYF
.	.	TRBV27	TRBJ2-7	TGTGCCAGCAGCCTACTGGACAGAACCTACGAGCAGTACTTC	CASSLLDRTYEQYF
.	.	TRBV29-1	TRBJ1-1	TGCAGCGTGGGGGGGAGAATGAACACTGAAGCTTTCTTT	CSVGGRMNTEAFF
.	.	TRBV19	TRBJ2-5	TGTGCCAGTACCTCCGGCGGGGGCGTTTCGACCCAGTACTTC	CASTSGGGVSTQYF
.	TRBD1	TRBV4-3	TRBJ1-5	TGCGCCACTTCTGTTGGGACAGGCGGCAATCAGCCCCAGCATTTT	CATSVGTGGNQPQHF
.	TRBD2	TRBV27	TRBJ2-1	TGTGCCAGCAGTTTGAGGCTAGCGGGAGCGTTCTCCTACAATGAGCAGTTCTTC	CASSLRLAGAFSYNEQFF
.	.	TRBV15	TRBJ2-7	TGTGCCACCAGCAGAGATGAGAGCTCCTACGAGCAGTACTTC	CATSRDESSYEQYF
.	.	TRBV4-3	TRBJ2-1	TGCGCCAGCAGCAACCGGGACTACAATGAGCAGTTCTTC	CASSNRDYNEQFF
once	.	TRBV6-1	TRBJ2-5	TGTGCCAGCAGTGAGAGCGGGCCCTTGGTGGAGACCCAGTACTTC	CASSESGPLVETQYF
.	TRBD2	TRBV11-2	TRBJ2-2	TGTGCCAGCAGCTTTATAGCGGGAGCCGGGGAGCTGTTTTTT	CASSFIAGAGELFF
.	TRBD1	TRBV2	TRBJ2-7	TGTGCCAGCAGCCGGGACAGCAACTACGAGCAGTACTTC	CASSRDSNYEQYF
.	TRBD2	TRBV11-3	TRBJ2-3	TGTGCCAGCAGCTTAGACTCTAGCGGCCACAGCACAGATACGCAGTATTTT	CASSLDSSGHSTDTQYF
few	.	TRBV18	TRBJ2-1	TGTGCCAGCTCACCGGTCCGGAGCTCCTACAATGAGCAGTTCTTC	CASSPVRSSYNEQFF
.	.	TRBV27	TRBJ2-1	TGTGCCAGCAGTTTAGGGGCCCCCGCCTTCGAGCAGTTCTTC	CASSLGAPAFEQFF
once	TRBD1	TRBV4-2	TRBJ1-2	TGTGCCAGCAGCCAAGATACAGGGGGTACCTATGGCTACACCTTC	CASSQDTGGTYGYTF
.	.	TRBV11-3	TRBJ1-2	TGTGCCAGCAGCTTAGATTCGGAGTTGGGTGGCTACACCTTC	CASSLDSELGGYTF
.	TRBD2	TRBV19	TRBJ2-2	TGTGCCAGTAGTCCCCGGACTAGCGAGTACACCGGGGAGCTGTTTTTT	CASSPRTSEYTGELFF
once	.	TRBV6-2/TRBV6-3	TRBJ1-5	TGTGCCAGCAGCCCCCTCGGGGTTCAGCCCCAGCATTTT	CASSPLGVQPQHF
once	TRBD1	TRBV19	TRBJ2-2	TGTGCCGCCGGCGGACAGGGGATTATCACCGGGGAGCTGTTTTTT	CAAGGQGIITGELFF
.	.	TRBV28	TRBJ1-4	TGTGCCAGCATGCCAGGCTCGGCAACTAATGAAAAACTGTTTTTT	CASMPGSATNEKLFF
.	.	TRBV19	TRBJ2-2	TGTGCCAGCCGTCACGAGGTCCTCACCGGGGAGCTGTTTTTT	CASRHEVLTGELFF
.	.	TRBV6-5	TRBJ1-6	TGTGCCAGCCGTCCCCCGTCAGGGCCCCTCCACTTT	CASRPPSGPLHF